The 4 T cell receptor beta chains below all came from one sample that was sequenced in a study of blood T cell repertoires in COVID-19. The protocol was immunoSEQ multiplex PCR, while the TCRdb copy is restricted to in-frame clones and leaves out a portion. The sample carries 190,000 or so clones, roughly 85% recorded once. The sequenced sample consisted of PBMCs or T cells enriched from blood (not recorded which). The receptor source for this set is a man between 35 and 55 years old who had recovered from COVID-19.

The rearrangement uses TRBV25-1 and TRBJ2-1, with D maybe TRBD2 (5 bases). The CDR3 is made up of 16 amino acids. V lost 5 bases and J lost 1, with 15 bases in between. CDR1 MGHDK and CDR2 SYGVNS come from the germline V gene. The DNA of the CDR3 is TGTGCCAGCAGTCTGGTAACCAGCGGTTCCTACAATGAGCAGTTCTTC. It is translated as CASSLVTSGSYNEQFF.

This chain links TRBV29-1 with TRBJ2-5; no firm D call. CDR3 length: 13 residues. Germline V gene lookup returns CDR1 SQVTM and CDR2 ANQGSEA. CDR3 sequence: CLLGGGDLGTQYF. In DNA, the CDR3 is TGCCTCCTGGGTGGCGGTGATCTTGGGACCCAGTACTTC.

In this sample, this clone turned up once. This sequence joins TRBV27 and TRBJ2-7; 9 nucleotides align to TRBD1. Germline values: CDR1 MNHEY, CDR2 SMNVEV (reference sequence). The V gene end was trimmed by 6 bases and the J gene end by 4 bases; junction bases not matched to a gene: 4. The CDR3 is 13 amino acids. The CDR3 protein is CASRQTGGYEQYF. The CDR3, as DNA: TGTGCCAGCAGGCAGACAGGGGGTTACGAGCAGTACTTC.

The J gene is TRBJ2-5, the V gene TRBV2; TRBD1 might be the D (6 bases). Germline V gene lookup returns CDR1 SNHLY and CDR2 FYNNEI. The CDR3 consists of 11 residues. Trimming left V 8 bases short and J 7 bases short, with 11 bases between. CDR3 amino acids: CASYRAVTQYF. Written as DNA, the CDR3 is TGTGCCAGCTACAGGGCAGTGACCCAGTACTTC.